This T cell receptor (beta chain) was captured in a study of technical replicates of blood from a few donors. This table comes from immunoSEQ multiplex PCR, and its TCRdb copy is limited to in-frame clones, with some not included. The table shows thousands of clones, with around 96% occurring only once. Germline lookup yields CDR1 ENHRY and CDR2 SYGVKD. The CDR3 contains 17 residues. V lost 6 bases and J lost 1; bases outside the gene matches: 5. The J gene is TRBJ2-2, the V gene TRBV10-3, with 13 bases fitting TRBD2. This TCR came from a human donor in good health. The sample taken for sequencing was PBMCs. The chain's CDR3 is CAISARLAGGNTGELFF. CDR3 nucleotides: TGTGCCATCAGCGCTAGACTAGCGGGAGGGAACACCGGGGAGCTGTTTTTT.